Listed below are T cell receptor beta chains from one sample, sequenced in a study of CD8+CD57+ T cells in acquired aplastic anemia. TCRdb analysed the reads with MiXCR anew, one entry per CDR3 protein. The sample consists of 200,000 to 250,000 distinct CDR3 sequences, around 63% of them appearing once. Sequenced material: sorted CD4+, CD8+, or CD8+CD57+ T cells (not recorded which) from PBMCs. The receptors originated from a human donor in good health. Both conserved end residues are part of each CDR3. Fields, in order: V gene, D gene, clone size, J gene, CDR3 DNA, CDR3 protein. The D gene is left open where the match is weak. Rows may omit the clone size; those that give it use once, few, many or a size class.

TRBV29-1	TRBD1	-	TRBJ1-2	TGCAGCGTTGACCTAGGACAGGGCTTTGGCTACACCTTC	CSVDLGQGFGYTF
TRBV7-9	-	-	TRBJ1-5	TGTGCCAGCAGCCTAGGGGTTCCGGGGCGTCGAGAGACCCAGCATTTT	CASSLGVPGRRETQHF
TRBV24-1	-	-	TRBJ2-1	TGTGCCACCAGTGATGGGGGCCTGGACAGTAATGAGCAGTTCTTC	CATSDGGLDSNEQFF
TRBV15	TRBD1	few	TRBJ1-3	TGTGCCACCAGTACAGGGGGCTCTGGAAACACCATATATTTT	CATSTGGSGNTIYF
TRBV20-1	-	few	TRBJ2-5	TGCAGTGCTATCGGGACGGGACAAGAGACCCAGTACTTC	CSAIGTGQETQYF
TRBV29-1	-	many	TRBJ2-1	TGCAGCGTTGAATGGAGTCAAGCTGGTGAGCAGTTCTTC	CSVEWSQAGEQFF
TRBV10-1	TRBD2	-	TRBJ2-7	TGCGCCAGCAGCAGGGGACCGGGACTAGCCTACGAGCAGTACTTC	CASSRGPGLAYEQYF
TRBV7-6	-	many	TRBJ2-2	TGTGCCAGCAGCTTACGCGAGCCAAACACCGGGGAGCTGTTTTTT	CASSLREPNTGELFF
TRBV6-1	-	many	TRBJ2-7	TGTGCCAGCAGTGATAATCCCGGGACGGAGGCCTACGAGCAGTACTTC	CASSDNPGTEAYEQYF
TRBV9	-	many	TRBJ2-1	TGTGCCAGCAGCCCTCCCGGAAAGGAGTATGAGCAGTTCTTC	CASSPPGKEYEQFF
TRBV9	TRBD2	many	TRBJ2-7	TGTGCCAGCAGCGGGGAGGATAGCGGGGGAATTGAGCAGTACTTC	CASSGEDSGGIEQYF
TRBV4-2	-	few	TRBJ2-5	TGTGCCAGCAGTCCTGGGGACGGGATTTCATTC	CASSPGDGISF
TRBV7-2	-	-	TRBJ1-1	TGTGCCAGCAGCTTAGCCAATAAAATGAACACTGAAGCTTTCTTT	CASSLANKMNTEAFF
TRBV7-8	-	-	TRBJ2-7	TGTGCCAGCAGCTTAGGGGGACCCAACTCCTACGAGCAGTACTTC	CASSLGGPNSYEQYF
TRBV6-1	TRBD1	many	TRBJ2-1	TGTGCCAGCAGTGGGACAGGATACAATGAGCAGTTCTTC	CASSGTGYNEQFF
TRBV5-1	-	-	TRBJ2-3	TGCGCCAGCAGCTTGCCGGAGTACACAGATACGCAGTATTTT	CASSLPEYTDTQYF
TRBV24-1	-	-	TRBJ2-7	TGTGCCACCAATGACTCGCGGGGCGACGAGCAGTACTTC	CATNDSRGDEQYF
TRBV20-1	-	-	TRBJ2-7	TGCAGTGCTAGAGAAGAGGGCGGAGGCGCCTACGAGCAGTACTTC	CSAREEGGGAYEQYF
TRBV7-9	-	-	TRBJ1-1	TGTGCCAGCAGCCAAGAAGAGGGGCAGAGCACTGAAGCTTTCTTT	CASSQEEGQSTEAFF
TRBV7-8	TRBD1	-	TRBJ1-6	TGTGCCAGCAGCCCCACCGACAGGGGGACCTATAATTCACCCCTCCACTTT	CASSPTDRGTYNSPLHF
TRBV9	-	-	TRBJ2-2	TGTGCCAGCAGCCGTAACAGGGATACCGGGGAGCTGTTTTTT	CASSRNRDTGELFF
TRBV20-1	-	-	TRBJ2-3	TGCAGTGCGAGTAAGAATACGCAGTATTTT	CSASKNTQYF
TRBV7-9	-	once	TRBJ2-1	TGTGCCAGCAGCTCCACGAAGAGTGAGCAGTTCTTC	CASSSTKSEQFF
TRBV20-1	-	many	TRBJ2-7	TGCAGTGCTGGCGGGACGTTCTCCTACGAGCAGTACTTC	CSAGGTFSYEQYF
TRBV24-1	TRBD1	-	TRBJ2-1	TGTGCCACCAGTGCCCCGAGACAGGGAAGGGATGAGCAGTTCTTC	CATSAPRQGRDEQFF
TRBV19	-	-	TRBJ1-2	TGTGCCAGTAGTATATGGGCAGGGGAGTGGAACTATGGCTACACCTTC	CASSIWAGEWNYGYTF
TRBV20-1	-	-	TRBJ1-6	TGCAGTGCCCCGTCCGAAATCCGCTCACCCCTCCACTTT	CSAPSEIRSPLHF
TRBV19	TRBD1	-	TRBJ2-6	TGTGCCAGTAGGACAGGGGTTGGGGCCAACGTCCTGACTTTC	CASRTGVGANVLTF
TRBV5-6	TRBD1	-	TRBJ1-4	TGTGCCAGCAGCCGGGACAGGGGCGAAGGAACTAATGAAAAACTGTTTTTT	CASSRDRGEGTNEKLFF
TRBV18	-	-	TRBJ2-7	TGTGCCAGCTCGCTCGGGGCTCCCCCCTACGAGCAGTACTTC	CASSLGAPPYEQYF
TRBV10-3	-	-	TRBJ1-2	TGTGCCAGCAGCCAAGTTGGGGGGGCAATATCCGTAGGCTACACCTTC	CASSQVGGAISVGYTF
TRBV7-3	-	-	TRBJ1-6	TGTGCCAGCAGCCAGGAGGACCCCTCACCCCTCCACTTT	CASSQEDPSPLHF
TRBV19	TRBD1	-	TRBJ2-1	TGTGCCAGTAGTATGGGGACAGGGCCCTTGAATGAGCAGTTCTTC	CASSMGTGPLNEQFF
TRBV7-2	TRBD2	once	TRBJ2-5	TGTGCCAGCAGCTTAGGCCGCGGTAGCGGGGACCAAGAGACCCAGTACTTC	CASSLGRGSGDQETQYF
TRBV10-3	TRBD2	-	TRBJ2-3	TGTGCCATCGCAGAACGGGCGGGGGGGCGGACAGATACGCAGTATTTT	CAIAERAGGRTDTQYF
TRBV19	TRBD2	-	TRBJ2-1	TGTGCCAGTAGTAGGGGGGGTGACAACAATGAGCAGTTCTTC	CASSRGGDNNEQFF
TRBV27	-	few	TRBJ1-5	TGTGCCAGCAAGGAGGGGGATAGCAATCAGCCCCAGCATTTT	CASKEGDSNQPQHF
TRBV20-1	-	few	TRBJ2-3	TGCAGTGCTAGTCCCAGGGCTGGTACAGATACGCAGTATTTT	CSASPRAGTDTQYF
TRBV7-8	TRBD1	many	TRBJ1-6	TGTGCCAGCAGCCCTGAATACGACAGGGGGCTAAATAATTCACCCCTCCACTTT	CASSPEYDRGLNNSPLHF
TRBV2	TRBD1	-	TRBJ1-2	TGTGCCAGCAGTGTTCGGACAGGGGAGAGCTACACCTTC	CASSVRTGESYTF
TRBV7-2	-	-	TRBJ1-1	TGTGCCAGCAGCGGATGGGACACCTACACTGAAGCTTTCTTT	CASSGWDTYTEAFF
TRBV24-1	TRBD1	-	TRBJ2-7	TGTGCCACCAGTGACGGGACAGTAAGCCCCTACGAGCAGTACTTC	CATSDGTVSPYEQYF
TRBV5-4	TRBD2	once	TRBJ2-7	TGTGCCAGCAGCTCTAGCGGGAAGGACGAGCAGTACTTC	CASSSSGKDEQYF
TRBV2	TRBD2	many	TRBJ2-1	TGTGCCAGCCAAAAACTAGCGGGCCACTACAATGAGCAGTTCTTC	CASQKLAGHYNEQFF
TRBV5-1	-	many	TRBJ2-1	TGCGCCAGCAGACAGGGTTTGGATGAGCAGTTCTTC	CASRQGLDEQFF
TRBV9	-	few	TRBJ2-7	TGTGCCAGCAAGGTAGGGGTCGAGCAGTACTTC	CASKVGVEQYF
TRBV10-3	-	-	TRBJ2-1	TGTGCAATCACGGGCGGAGATGAGCAGTTCTTC	CAITGGDEQFF
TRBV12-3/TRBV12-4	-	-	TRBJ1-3	TGTGCCAGCAGTTTTGAAAGGGCCTCTGGAAACACCATATATTTT	CASSFERASGNTIYF
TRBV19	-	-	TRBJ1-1	TGTGCCGCGGGGTATAATCCAAACACTGAAGCTTTCTTT	CAAGYNPNTEAFF
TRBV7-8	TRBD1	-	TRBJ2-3	TGTGCCAGCAGCTTAGCTCCGACAGGGCCTACAGATACGCAGTATTTT	CASSLAPTGPTDTQYF
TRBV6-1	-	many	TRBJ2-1	TGTGCCAGCAGTGTAGGCAGGGTCCCCTACAATGAGCAGTTCTTC	CASSVGRVPYNEQFF
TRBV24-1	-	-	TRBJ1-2	TGTGCCACCAGTGATGGGGGACCGCGCAGCTATGGCTACACCTTC	CATSDGGPRSYGYTF
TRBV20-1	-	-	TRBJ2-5	TGCAGTGCTAGATTTGGGAGATCGGCCCAGTACTTC	CSARFGRSAQYF
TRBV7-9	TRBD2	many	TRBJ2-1	TGTGCCAGCAGCCGATCGGTTAATAGCGGGACCCAATTCTACAATGAGCAGTTCTTC	CASSRSVNSGTQFYNEQFF